Shown below are 23 T cell receptor beta chains from a single sample sequenced in a study of early T cells in non-severe SARS-CoV-2 infection. From the 5' RACE reads, TCRdb called clonotypes with MiXCR, one entry per CDR3 protein. The sample yields some 54,000 distinct CDR3 sequences, 8.5% to 10% seen once. Sequencing was carried out using whole blood. The receptors originated from an adult who was a healthcare worker with PCR-confirmed SARS-CoV-2 infection or an uninfected control (not recorded which).

The chain employs TRBV7-2 and TRBJ2-1; D is undetermined. The CDR3 spans 14 residues. Trimming shortened V by 2 bases and J by 0 bases, and 5 bases separated the two germline ends. The germline V gene encodes CDR1 SGHTA and CDR2 FQGNSA. The chain's CDR3 is CASSLSSSYNEQFF. For the CDR3, the DNA is TGTGCCAGCAGCTTATCTAGCTCCTACAATGAGCAGTTCTTC.

This clonotype came up many times. At one of its ends the junction is not consistent with the germline gene, which may arise from a read error. The rearrangement joins TRBV7-7 to TRBJ1-3; D remains unclear. This CDR3 spans 13 amino acids. CDR1 SSHAT and CDR2 FNYEAQ come from the germline V gene (reference sequence). The CDR3 spells CASSLDGGNTIYF. CDR3 DNA: TGTGCTAGCAGCTTAGACGGAGGAAACACCATATATTTT.

Many counts were recorded for this clonotype. The chain employs TRBV11-2 and TRBJ2-3; possible D gene TRBD1, 5 bases. The germline V gene encodes CDR1 SGHAT and CDR2 FQNNGV. Trimming removed 5 bases at V and 5 bases at J, with 11 bases between. The CDR3 length is 13 residues. CDR3 nucleotide sequence: TGTGCCAGCAGCCCTAGGGGTGGAGATACGCAGTATTTT. Its translation: CASSPRGGDTQYF. The full variable domain, with the rest looked up from reference TRBV11-2 and TRBJ2-3, is EAGVAQSPRYKIIEKRQSVAFWCNPISGHATLYWYQQILGQGPKLLIQFQNNGVVDDSQLPKDRFSAERLKGVDSTLKIQPAKLEDSAVYLCASSPRGGDTQYFGPGTRLTVL.

This clonotype was observed a handful of times. This chain uses TRBV5-1 with TRBJ2-2; no clear D gene. Germline V gene lookup returns CDR1 SGHRS and CDR2 YFSETQ. Trimming pared 4 bases from V and 0 bases from J, leaving 4 bases between. This CDR3 is built from 13 residues. CDR3 region: CASSPPNTGELFF. In DNA form, the CDR3 reads TGCGCCAGCAGCCCACCGAACACCGGGGAGCTGTTTTTT.

This clonotype has a handful of counts. The chain is built from TRBV7-3 and TRBJ2-3; tentative D call: TRBD2 (5 bases). This CDR3 is built from 15 residues. V lost 5 bases and J 2 bases, leaving 14 bases between the germline ends. CDR1 and CDR2 from the germline V gene are SGHTA and FQGTGA. The CDR3 region is CASSPAGGITDTQYF. The CDR3 DNA follows: TGTGCCAGCAGCCCTGCGGGTGGGATCACAGATACGCAGTATTTT.

This clonotype was seen repeatedly, ten times or more. V is TRBV7-2 and J is TRBJ2-7, with TRBD1 as a possible D gene (6 bases). CDR1 is SGHTA and CDR2 is FQGNSA in the germline V gene. Trimming pared 6 bases from V and 0 bases from J, leaving 12 bases between. The CDR3 runs 14 residues. Here the CDR3 DNA reads TGTGCCAGCAGTATAAGACAGGACTCCTACGAGCAGTACTTC. It encodes CASSIRQDSYEQYF.

The V call is TRBV28, the J call TRBJ2-3; possible D gene TRBD2, 5 bases. Looked up from germline, CDR1 is MDHEN and CDR2 is SYDVKM. The CDR3 runs 13 residues. V lost 6 bases to trimming and J lost 5 bases, with 12 bases between them. CDR3 protein: CASRILGKDTQYF. CDR3 DNA sequence: TGTGCCAGCAGGATACTAGGGAAAGATACGCAGTATTTT.

This clonotype was counted at least ten times. The chain joins TRBV27 to TRBJ2-7, with D maybe TRBD2 (5 bases). Trimming removed 6 bases from V and 4 bases from J, with 19 bases in between. From germline, CDR1 is MNHEY and CDR2 SMNVEV (reference sequence). This CDR3 has 15 residues. The CDR3 sequence: CASRTYVPGKYEQYF. CDR3 DNA sequence: TGTGCCAGCAGGACCTACGTTCCGGGGAAATACGAGCAGTACTTC.

This clonotype was found many times. This chain uses TRBV7-2 with TRBJ2-5, with TRBD1 matching over 7 bases. Germline V gene sequence: CDR1 SGHTA, CDR2 FQGNSA. Trimming at V came to 7 bases and at J to 4 bases, leaving 15 bases not matched to a gene. This CDR3 contains 16 residues. CDR3 nucleotide sequence: TGTGCCAGCACCGACCCCAGGGGGATGCCTCTAGAGACCCAGTACTTC. Its protein is CASTDPRGMPLETQYF.

This clonotype was seen at least ten times. The chain employs TRBV7-2 and TRBJ2-3; D may be TRBD2 (6 bases). The CDR3 is made up of 16 amino acids. V lost 2 bases and J lost 1, with 13 bases in between. The germline CDR1 and CDR2 sequences are SGHTA and FQGNSA. This chain's CDR3 is CASSLLASRGTDTQYF. In DNA form, the CDR3 reads TGTGCCAGCAGCTTACTAGCGAGTAGGGGCACAGATACGCAGTATTTT.

The gene calls are TRBV28 and TRBJ1-1; no reliable D call. V lost 8 bases to trimming and J lost 1 base, with 5 bases between them. Germline CDR1 and CDR2: MDHEN and SYDVKM. The CDR3 runs to 11 residues. The CDR3 loop is CASPTNTEAFF. The CDR3 DNA follows: TGTGCCAGCCCCACGAACACTGAAGCTTTCTTT.

This clonotype was observed at least ten times. This rearrangement joins TRBV27 to TRBJ2-7; no firm D call. The CDR3 loop spans 12 amino acids. CDR1 MNHEY and CDR2 SMNVEV come from the germline V gene (reference sequence). V gave up 5 bases and J gave up 4 bases, with 9 bases separating them. CDR3 nucleotides: TGTGCCAGCAGTCCCTCAGGTTACGAGCAGTACTTC. Amino acid sequence: CASSPSGYEQYF.

This clonotype was found many times. The chain employs TRBV20-1 and TRBJ1-1; D is perhaps TRBD1 (6 bases). Germline CDR1 and CDR2: DFQATT and SNEGSKA (reference sequence). The V end was cut by 3 bases, the J end by 6 bases, with 17 bases between. CDR3 size: 14 residues. The CDR3 is CSASLRQGSAEAFF. Written as DNA, the CDR3 is TGCAGTGCTAGTCTTCGCCAGGGGAGCGCTGAAGCTTTCTTT.

This clonotype was seen ten or more times. The rearrangement joins TRBV7-9 to TRBJ2-1, with a weak D call TRBD2 (6 bases). The CDR3 length is 17 residues. Between the trimmed V and J ends, which lost 5 bases and 4 bases, there was a span of 21 bases. Germline V lookup: CDR1 SEHNR, CDR2 FQNEAQ (reference sequence). The CDR3 DNA follows: TGTGCCAGCAGCCCCCCTCCGCTAGGAGGGGTGTACAATGAGCAGTTCTTC. Residues: CASSPPPLGGVYNEQFF.

This clonotype appeared many times. The genes are TRBV20-1 and TRBJ2-1, with 12 bases fitting TRBD2. The germline V gene encodes CDR1 DFQATT and CDR2 SNEGSKA (reference sequence). With V trimmed by 3 bases and J by 8 bases, 2 bases remained unmatched. The CDR3 has 13 residues. The CDR3 protein is CSARASGRDEQFF. The DNA of the CDR3 is TGCAGTGCTAGGGCTAGCGGGAGGGATGAGCAGTTCTTC.

This clonotype has more than one count but fewer than ten. The chain is built from TRBV20-1 and TRBJ2-1; 15 positions match TRBD2. The CDR3 loop spans 14 amino acids. Germline V gene sequence: CDR1 DFQATT, CDR2 SNEGSKA (reference sequence). Trimming cost V 6 bases and J 8 bases; bases outside gene matches: 5. The CDR3 loop reads CSARTSGRAYEQFF. For the CDR3, the DNA is TGCAGTGCGAGGACTAGCGGGAGGGCCTATGAGCAGTTCTTC.

This clonotype was seen many times. The chain joins TRBV14 to TRBJ2-7, with 9 nucleotides matching TRBD2. The length of the CDR3 is 17 residues. J gave up 2 bases and V 0 bases, and 8 bases lay outside the gene matches. Germline CDR1 and CDR2: SGHDN and FVKESK. The CDR3 DNA reads TGTGCCAGCAGCCAAGATATGTCTAGCGGGGACCCCTACGAGCAGTACTTC. This gives the protein CASSQDMSSGDPYEQYF.

This clonotype has at least ten counts. The V call is TRBV15, the J call TRBJ2-7, with D maybe TRBD1 (5 bases). Germline V gene data show CDR1 as LNHNV and CDR2 as YYDKDF (reference sequence). V lost 1 base, J lost 7 bases, and 14 bases lay in between. This CDR3 comprises 14 residues. The CDR3 nucleotides read TGTGCCACCAGCAGAGGTGACAGCCGGCGGGAGCAGTACTTC. Translated, it gives CATSRGDSRREQYF.

Only a few counts were recorded for this clonotype. The genes are TRBV19 and TRBJ2-4; 9 bases map to TRBD1. Germline values: CDR1 LNHDA, CDR2 SQIVND (reference sequence). The CDR3 extends over 16 amino acids. V lost 7 bases to trimming and J lost 2 bases; unmatched junction nucleotides: 9. CDR3 loop: CASTSQGAGSKNIQYF. The CDR3 DNA follows: TGTGCCAGTACCTCACAGGGGGCAGGGTCCAAAAACATTCAGTACTTC.

This clonotype showed up just a few times. The chain has TRBV20-1 and TRBJ2-1; 7 nucleotides align to TRBD2. The CDR3 contains 13 residues. CDR1 is DFQATT and CDR2 is SNEGSKA in the germline V gene (reference sequence). Germline trimming cut 8 bases from V and 6 bases from J; bases unmatched to any gene: 10. The CDR3 loop reads CSLCGLGGNEQFF. The CDR3 region has the DNA TGCAGTCTCTGCGGACTAGGTGGCAATGAGCAGTTCTTC.

In its sample, this clonotype was seen many times. This chain uses TRBV10-3 with TRBJ2-7, with unresolved D. From germline, CDR1 is ENHRY and CDR2 SYGVKD. V lost 0 bases and J lost 7, with 4 bases in between. This CDR3 contains 11 residues. The CDR3 sequence: CAISESREQYF. CDR3 DNA: TGTGCCATCAGTGAGTCCAGGGAGCAGTACTTC.

The chain couples TRBV11-1 to TRBJ2-3, with D hard to call. This CDR3 has 15 residues. Trimming left V 2 bases short and J 0 bases short, with 9 bases between. Germline lookup yields CDR1 SGHAT and CDR2 FQDESV (reference sequence). CDR3: CASSLYIWSTDTQYF. Written as DNA, the CDR3 is TGTGCCAGCAGCTTATATATCTGGAGCACAGATACGCAGTATTTT.

The chain links TRBV27 to TRBJ2-1; the D gene is possibly TRBD1 (5 bases). CDR1 MNHEY and CDR2 SMNVEV come from the germline V gene (reference sequence). Trimming pared 1 base from V and 8 bases from J, leaving 12 bases between. The CDR3 is 14 amino acids. CDR3 residues: CASSLWGRNDEQFF. CDR3 coding DNA: TGTGCCAGCAGTTTATGGGGCAGGAACGATGAGCAGTTCTTC.